This T cell receptor (beta chain) is from a study of T cell changes during pregnancy in multiple sclerosis. The CDR3 is 12 residues long. Germline CDR1 and CDR2: SGHTA and FQGTGA. V shed 4 bases and J 12 bases; nucleotides not matched to a gene: 5. Measured with immunoSEQ multiplex PCR; TCRdb has only the in-frame clones, and not every one. This repertoire shows 55,000 to 70,000 clones, 85% to 95% found once; its top ten account for 0.36%. The input for sequencing was CD4+ T cells from peripheral blood mononuclear cells, taken before pregnancy. This sequence was found in a female donor with multiple sclerosis, enrolled in a pregnancy study. The chain joins TRBV7-3 to TRBJ2-1, with 8 bases matching TRBD1. CDR3 loop: CASSSTGGGQFF. In DNA, the CDR3 is TGTGCCAGCAGCTCTACAGGGGGAGGGCAGTTCTTC.